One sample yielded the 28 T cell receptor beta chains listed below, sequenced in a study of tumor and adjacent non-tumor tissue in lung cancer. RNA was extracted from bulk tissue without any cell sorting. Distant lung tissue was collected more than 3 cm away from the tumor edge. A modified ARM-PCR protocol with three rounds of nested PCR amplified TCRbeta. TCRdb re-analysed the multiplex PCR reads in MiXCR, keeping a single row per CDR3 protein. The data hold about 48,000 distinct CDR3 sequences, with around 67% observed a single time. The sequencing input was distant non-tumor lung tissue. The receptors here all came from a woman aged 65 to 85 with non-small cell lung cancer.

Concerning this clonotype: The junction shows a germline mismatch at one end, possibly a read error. The CDR3 DNA reads as TGCTGCGTTCGGGACTACAGGGGGGACAATGAGCAGTTCTTC. Translated, it gives CCVRDYRGDNEQFF. The chain carries TRBV29-1 and TRBJ2-1, with D possibly being TRBD1 (8 bases). CDR1 and CDR2 (germline): SQVTM, ANQGSEA. The CDR3 sequence is 14 residues long.

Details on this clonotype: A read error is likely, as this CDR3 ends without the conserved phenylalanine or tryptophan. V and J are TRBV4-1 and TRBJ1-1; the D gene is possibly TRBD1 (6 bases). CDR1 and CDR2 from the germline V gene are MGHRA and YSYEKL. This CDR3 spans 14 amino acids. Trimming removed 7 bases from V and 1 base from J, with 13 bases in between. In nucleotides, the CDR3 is TGCGCCAGCAACCACCGGACAGAGAACACTGAAGCTTTCCGT. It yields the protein CASNHRTENTEAFR.

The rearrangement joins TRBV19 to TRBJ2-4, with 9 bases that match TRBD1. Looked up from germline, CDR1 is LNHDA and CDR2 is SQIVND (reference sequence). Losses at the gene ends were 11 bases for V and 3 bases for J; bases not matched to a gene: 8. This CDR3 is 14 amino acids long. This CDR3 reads CACSATGGKNIQYF. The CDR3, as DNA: TGTGCCTGCTCTGCGACAGGGGGCAAAAACATTCAGTACTTC.

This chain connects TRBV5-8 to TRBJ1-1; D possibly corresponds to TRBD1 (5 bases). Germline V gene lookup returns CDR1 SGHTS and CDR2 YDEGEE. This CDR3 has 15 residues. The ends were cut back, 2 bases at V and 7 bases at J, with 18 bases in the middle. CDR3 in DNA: TGTGCCAGCAGCTTTAGGACTGGGACTCGAGGTGAAGCTTTCTTT. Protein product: CASSFRTGTRGEAFF.

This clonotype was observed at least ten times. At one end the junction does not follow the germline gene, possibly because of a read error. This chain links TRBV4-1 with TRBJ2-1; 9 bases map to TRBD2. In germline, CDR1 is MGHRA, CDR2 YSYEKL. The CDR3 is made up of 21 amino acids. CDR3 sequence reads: CASSQDRGSGRPLSSYNGQFF. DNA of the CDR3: TGCGCCAGCAGCCAAGATAGGGGTAGCGGGAGACCCTTAAGCTCCTACAATGGGCAGTTCTTC.

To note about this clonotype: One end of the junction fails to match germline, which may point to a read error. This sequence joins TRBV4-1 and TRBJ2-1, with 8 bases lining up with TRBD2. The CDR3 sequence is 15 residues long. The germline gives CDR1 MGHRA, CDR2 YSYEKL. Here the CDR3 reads CASIQAAGDYNEQFF. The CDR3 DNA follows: TGCGCCAGCATCCAAGCAGCGGGGGACTACAATGAGCAGTTCTTC.

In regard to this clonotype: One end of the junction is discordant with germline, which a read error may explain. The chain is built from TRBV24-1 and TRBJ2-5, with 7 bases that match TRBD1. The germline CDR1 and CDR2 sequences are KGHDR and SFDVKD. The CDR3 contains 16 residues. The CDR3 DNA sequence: TGTACCACCAGTGAACGGCAGGGGGATGTAGGAGAGACCCAGTACTTC. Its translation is CTTSERQGDVGETQYF.

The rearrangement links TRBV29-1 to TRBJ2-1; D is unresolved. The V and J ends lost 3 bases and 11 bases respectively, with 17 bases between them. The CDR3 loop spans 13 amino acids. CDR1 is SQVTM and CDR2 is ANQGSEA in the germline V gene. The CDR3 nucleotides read TGCAGCGTTGATATCCCGGAAACGGCTCAGCAGTTCTTC. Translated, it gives CSVDIPETAQQFF.

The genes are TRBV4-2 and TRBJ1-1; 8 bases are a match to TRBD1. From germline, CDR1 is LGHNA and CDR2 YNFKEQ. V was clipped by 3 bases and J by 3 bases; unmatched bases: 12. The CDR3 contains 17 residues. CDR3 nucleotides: TGTGCCAGCAGCCATCTCGTAACAGGGGGTTTGGACACTGAAGCTTTCTTT. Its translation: CASSHLVTGGLDTEAFF.

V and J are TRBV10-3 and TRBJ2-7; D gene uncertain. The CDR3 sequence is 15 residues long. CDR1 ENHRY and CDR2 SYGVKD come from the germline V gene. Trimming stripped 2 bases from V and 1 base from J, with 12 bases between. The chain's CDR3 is CAISEGDSGSYEQYF. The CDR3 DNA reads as TGTGCCATCAGTGAGGGGGATAGTGGTTCCTACGAGCAGTACTTC.

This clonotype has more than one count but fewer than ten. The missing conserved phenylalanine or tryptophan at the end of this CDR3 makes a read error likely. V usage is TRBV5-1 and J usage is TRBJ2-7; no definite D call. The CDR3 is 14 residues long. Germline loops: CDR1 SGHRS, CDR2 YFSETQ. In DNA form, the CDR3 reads TGCGCCAGCAGCTTGGAGTTATATTACTACAAGCAGTACTTA. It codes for CASSLELYYYKQYL.

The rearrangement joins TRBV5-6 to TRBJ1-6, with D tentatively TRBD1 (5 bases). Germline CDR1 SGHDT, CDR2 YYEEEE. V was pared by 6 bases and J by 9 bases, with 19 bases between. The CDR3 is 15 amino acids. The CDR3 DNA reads TGTGCCAGCACCCGACCAGGGACCGCCAGTTCACCCCTCCACTTT. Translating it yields CASTRPGTASSPLHF.

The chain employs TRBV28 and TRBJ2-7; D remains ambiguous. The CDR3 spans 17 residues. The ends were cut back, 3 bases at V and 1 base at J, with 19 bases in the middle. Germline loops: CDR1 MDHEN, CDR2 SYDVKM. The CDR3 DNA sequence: TGTGCCAGCAGTTTGGCCCCCCCGGCCGACGTGTCCTACGAGCAGTACTTC. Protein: CASSLAPPADVSYEQYF.

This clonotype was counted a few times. CDR3 sequence (DNA): TGTGCCAGCAGCTCGAGACTAACTGGCGGGAGGGCCTACAATGAGCAGTTCTTC. Its translation is CASSSRLTGGRAYNEQFF. This rearrangement joins TRBV13 to TRBJ2-1, with 9 bases identical to TRBD2. V lost 4 bases, J lost 2 bases, and 12 bases stayed unmatched. The CDR3 has 18 residues. The germline gives CDR1 PRHDT, CDR2 FYEKMQ (reference sequence).

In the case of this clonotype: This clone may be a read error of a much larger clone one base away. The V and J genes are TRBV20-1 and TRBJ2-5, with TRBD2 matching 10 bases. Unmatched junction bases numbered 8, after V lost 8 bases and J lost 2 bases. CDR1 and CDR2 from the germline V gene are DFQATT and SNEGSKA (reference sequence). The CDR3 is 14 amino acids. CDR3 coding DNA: TGCAGTACCCAGCGGGAGGGCATTCAAGAGACCCAGTACTTC. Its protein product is CSTQREGIQETQYF.

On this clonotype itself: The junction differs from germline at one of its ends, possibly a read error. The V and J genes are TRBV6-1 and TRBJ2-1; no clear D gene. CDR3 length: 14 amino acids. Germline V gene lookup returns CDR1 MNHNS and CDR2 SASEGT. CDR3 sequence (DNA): TGTGCCAGCAGAGATGTACACCGATACAATGAGAAGTTCTTC. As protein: CASRDVHRYNEKFF.

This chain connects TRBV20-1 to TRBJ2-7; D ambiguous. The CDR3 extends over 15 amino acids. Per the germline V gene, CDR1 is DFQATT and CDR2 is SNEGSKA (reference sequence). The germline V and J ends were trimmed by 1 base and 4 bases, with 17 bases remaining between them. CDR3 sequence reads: CSARGPYSELYEQYF. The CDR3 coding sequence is TGCAGTGCTAGAGGCCCCTACTCCGAACTTTACGAGCAGTACTTC.

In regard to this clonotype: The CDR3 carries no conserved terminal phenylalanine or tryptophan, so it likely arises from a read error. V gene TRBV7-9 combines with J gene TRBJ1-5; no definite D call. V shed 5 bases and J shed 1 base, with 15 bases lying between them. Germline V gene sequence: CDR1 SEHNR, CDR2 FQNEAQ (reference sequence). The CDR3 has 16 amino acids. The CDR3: CASSLSERESNQPQHC. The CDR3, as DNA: TGTGCCAGCAGCCTATCCGAGAGGGAAAGCAATCAGCCCCAGCATTGT.

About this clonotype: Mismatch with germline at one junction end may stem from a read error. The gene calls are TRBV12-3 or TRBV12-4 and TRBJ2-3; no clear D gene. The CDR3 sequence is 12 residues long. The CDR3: CARTGLADTQYF. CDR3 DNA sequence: TGTGCCAGGACCGGGCTCGCGGATACACAGTATTTT.

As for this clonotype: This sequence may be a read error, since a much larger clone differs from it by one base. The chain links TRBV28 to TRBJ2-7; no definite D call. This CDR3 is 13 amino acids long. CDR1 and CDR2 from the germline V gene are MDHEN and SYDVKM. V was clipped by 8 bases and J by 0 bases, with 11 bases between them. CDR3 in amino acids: CASRPANSYEQYF. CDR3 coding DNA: TGTGCCAGCCGGCCGGCGAACTCCTACGAGCAGTACTTC.

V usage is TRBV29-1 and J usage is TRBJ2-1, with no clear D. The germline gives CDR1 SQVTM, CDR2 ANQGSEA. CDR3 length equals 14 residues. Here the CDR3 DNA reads TGCAGTGTCGAGCCCGGTTTTACCTACGATGAGCGTTTCTTC. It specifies CSVEPGFTYDERFF.

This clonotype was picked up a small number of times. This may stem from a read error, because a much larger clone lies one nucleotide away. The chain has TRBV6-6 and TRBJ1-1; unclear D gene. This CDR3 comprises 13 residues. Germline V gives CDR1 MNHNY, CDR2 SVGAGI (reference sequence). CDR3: CAGSSSANTEAFF. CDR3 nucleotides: TGTGCCGGCAGTTCATCAGCCAACACTGAAGCTTTCTTT.

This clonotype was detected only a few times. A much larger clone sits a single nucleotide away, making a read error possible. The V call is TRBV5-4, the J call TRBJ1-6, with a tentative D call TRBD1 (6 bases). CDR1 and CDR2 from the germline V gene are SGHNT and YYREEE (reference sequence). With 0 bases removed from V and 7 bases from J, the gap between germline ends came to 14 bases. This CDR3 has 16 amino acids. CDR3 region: CASSLVLSGANSPLHF. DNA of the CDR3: TGTGCCAGCAGCTTGGTCCTCTCAGGGGCCAATTCACCCCTCCACTTT.

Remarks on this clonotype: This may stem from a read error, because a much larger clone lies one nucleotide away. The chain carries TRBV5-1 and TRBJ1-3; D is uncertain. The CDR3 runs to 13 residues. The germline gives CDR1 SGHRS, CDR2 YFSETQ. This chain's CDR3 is CASTLWGGNTIYF. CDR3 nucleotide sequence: TGCGCCAGCACCTTGTGGGGTGGAAACACCATATATTTT.

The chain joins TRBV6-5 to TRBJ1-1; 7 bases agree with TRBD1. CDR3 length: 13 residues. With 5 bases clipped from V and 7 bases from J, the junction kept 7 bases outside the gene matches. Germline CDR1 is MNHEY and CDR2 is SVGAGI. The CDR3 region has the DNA TGTGCCAGCAGTCGGGACAGCCCTAATGAAGCTTTCTTT. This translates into CASSRDSPNEAFF.

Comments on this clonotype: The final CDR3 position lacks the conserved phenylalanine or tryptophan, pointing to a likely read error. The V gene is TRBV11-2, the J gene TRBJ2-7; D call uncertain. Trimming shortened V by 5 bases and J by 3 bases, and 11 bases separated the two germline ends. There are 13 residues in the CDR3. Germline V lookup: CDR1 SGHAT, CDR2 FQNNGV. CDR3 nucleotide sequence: TGTGCCAGCAGCCCCGGTACTTACTACGAGCAGTACCTC. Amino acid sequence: CASSPGTYYEQYL.

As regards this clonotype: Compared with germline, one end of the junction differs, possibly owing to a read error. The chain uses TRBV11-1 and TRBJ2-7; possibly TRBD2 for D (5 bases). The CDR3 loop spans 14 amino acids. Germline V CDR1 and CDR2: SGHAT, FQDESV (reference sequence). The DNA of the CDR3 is TGTGCCAGCAGCTTTGAAGCGGCTCGGTACGAGCGGTACTTC. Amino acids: CASSFEAARYERYF.

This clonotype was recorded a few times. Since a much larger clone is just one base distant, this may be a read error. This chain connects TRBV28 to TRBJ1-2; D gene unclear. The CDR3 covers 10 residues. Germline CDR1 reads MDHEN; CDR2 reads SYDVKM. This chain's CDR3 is CASRSIGYAF. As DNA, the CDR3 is TGTGCCAGCAGGTCTATCGGCTACGCCTTC.